The rows below give T cell receptor beta chains drawn from one sample of a study of control samples from healthy donors and cancer patients. Profiled with immunoSEQ multiplex PCR; TCRdb holds only in-frame clones, not every one. The sample shows tens of thousands of clones, roughly 80% of them seen only once. Sequenced material: PBMCs. These receptor sequences come from a man between 65 and 85 years old with lung cancer. The CDR3 runs from the conserved cysteine through the conserved F or W. Fields, in order: D gene, V gene, CDR3 length, clone size, J gene, CDR3 protein, CDR3 DNA. The D gene is left open where the match is weak. Where a row states a size, it is once, few, many or the class of an expanded clone; other rows omit it.

-	TRBV6-4	14	-	TRBJ2-2	CASSGQLNTGELFF	TGTGCCAGCAGCGGACAGCTCAACACCGGGGAGCTGTTTTTT
-	TRBV7-9	14	-	TRBJ2-7	CASSLAGTTYEQYF	TGTGCCAGCAGCTTAGCGGGGACGACCTACGAGCAGTACTTC
-	TRBV24-1	11	-	TRBJ2-3	CATGSTDTQYF	TGTGCCACCGGATCGACAGATACGCAGTATTTT
TRBD1	TRBV7-2	15	-	TRBJ1-1	CASSQTRTGGAEAFF	TGTGCCAGCAGCCAAACAAGGACAGGAGGGGCTGAAGCTTTCTTT
TRBD1	TRBV29-1	14	-	TRBJ1-2	CSVEGPGQVYGYTF	TGCAGCGTTGAAGGTCCGGGACAGGTCTATGGCTACACCTTC
-	TRBV6-5	13	-	TRBJ1-4	CASSLTWGEKLFF	TGTGCCAGCAGCTTGACTTGGGGTGAAAAACTGTTTTTT
-	TRBV6-5	14	-	TRBJ1-3	CASNPHNSGNTIYF	TGTGCCAGCAATCCTCACAACTCTGGAAACACCATATATTTT
TRBD2	TRBV6-6	16	-	TRBJ2-5	CASSRLAGGAFETQYF	TGTGCCAGCAGCCGACTAGCGGGGGGGGCTTTTGAGACCCAGTACTTC
TRBD1	TRBV7-7	14	-	TRBJ2-2	CALNRDSFAGELFF	TGTGCCCTAAACCGGGACAGTTTCGCCGGGGAGCTGTTTTTT
TRBD2	TRBV28	16	-	TRBJ2-1	CASGRTSGVRLNEQFF	TGTGCCAGCGGACGGACTAGCGGGGTACGACTCAATGAGCAGTTCTTC
-	TRBV6-5	14	-	TRBJ1-6	CASSRTASDSPLHF	TGTGCCAGCAGCCGGACCGCTTCGGATTCACCCCTCCACTTT
TRBD1	TRBV10-2	15	-	TRBJ2-7	CASSVRDRIAYEQYF	TGCGCCAGCAGTGTCCGGGACAGGATTGCCTACGAGCAGTACTTC
TRBD1	TRBV3-1/TRBV3-2	15	once	TRBJ1-1	CASSYRTGGNTEAFF	TGTGCCAGCAGCTACCGGACAGGGGGGAACACTGAAGCTTTCTTT
-	TRBV9	14	-	TRBJ1-1	CASSVGHMNTEAFF	TGTGCCAGCAGCGTAGGCCATATGAACACTGAAGCTTTCTTT
-	TRBV9	13	-	TRBJ2-5	CASSGGPQETQYF	TGTGCCAGCAGCGGGGGACCTCAAGAGACCCAGTACTTC
-	TRBV9	14	-	TRBJ2-7	CASSVASGLYEQYF	TGTGCCAGCAGCGTAGCGTCAGGACTCTACGAGCAGTACTTC
TRBD1	TRBV2	14	-	TRBJ1-5	CASRGDRSNQPQHF	TGTGCCAGCAGAGGGGACAGAAGCAATCAGCCCCAGCATTTT
-	TRBV10-2	15	once	TRBJ2-7	CASSETLQAYYEQYF	TGCGCCAGCAGTGAGACTTTACAAGCCTACTACGAGCAGTACTTC
TRBD2	TRBV5-1	17	-	TRBJ2-7	CASSLAVAGGISYEQYF	TGCGCCAGCAGCTTGGCGGTGGCGGGGGGTATCTCCTACGAGCAGTACTTC
TRBD1	TRBV12-5	17	-	TRBJ1-2	CASGLGLGGGQANGYTF	TGTGCTAGTGGTTTGGGTCTAGGGGGTGGACAGGCAAATGGCTACACCTTC
-	TRBV30	13	few	TRBJ2-7	CAWSPTRVREQYF	TGTGCCTGGAGTCCCACCAGGGTGAGGGAGCAGTACTTC
-	TRBV6-5	13	-	TRBJ2-1	CASRQGGNNEQFF	TGTGCCAGCAGGCAGGGTGGAAACAATGAGCAGTTCTTC
TRBD1	TRBV30	15	-	TRBJ1-6	CAWSPTGGYNSPLHF	TGTGCCTGGAGTCCAACAGGGGGCTATAATTCACCCCTCCACTTT
TRBD1	TRBV24-1	13	-	TRBJ1-5	CATGGQGNQPQHF	TGTGCCACCGGGGGACAGGGAAATCAGCCCCAGCATTTT
-	TRBV5-1	14	-	TRBJ1-2	CATSEGLANYGYTF	TGCGCCACCAGCGAGGGGTTGGCTAACTATGGCTACACCTTC
-	TRBV3-1/TRBV3-2	11	-	TRBJ2-1	CASSQAQEQFF	TGTGCCAGCAGCCAAGCACAGGAGCAGTTCTTC
-	TRBV29-1	14	once	TRBJ2-3	CSAIIAPGTDTQYF	TGCAGCGCAATAATAGCGCCCGGCACAGATACGCAGTATTTT
-	TRBV6-5	14	few	TRBJ1-3	CASSYARSGNTIYF	TGTGCCAGCAGTTACGCGCGCTCTGGAAACACCATATATTTT
TRBD2	TRBV6-5	12	few	TRBJ2-7	CATKGGPYEQYF	TGTGCCACAAAGGGAGGGCCCTACGAGCAGTACTTC
-	TRBV6-1	13	-	TRBJ1-2	CASSEAGNYGYTF	TGTGCCAGCAGTGAGGCCGGCAACTATGGCTACACCTTC
TRBD1	TRBV19	14	-	TRBJ1-5	CASTLDRGRQPQHF	TGTGCCAGTACCCTAGACAGGGGGCGACAGCCCCAGCATTTT
-	TRBV10-2	14	-	TRBJ1-5	CASSENPTHQPQHF	TGCGCCAGCAGTGAGAATCCCACGCATCAGCCCCAGCATTTT
-	TRBV5-1	13	few	TRBJ2-5	CASRQTGYQTQYF	TGCGCCAGCAGACAAACAGGGTATCAGACCCAGTACTTC
-	TRBV2	14	few	TRBJ2-3	CASSEASRTDTQYF	TGTGCCAGCAGTGAAGCGTCAAGGACAGATACGCAGTATTTT
-	TRBV14	14	-	TRBJ1-3	CASGAQTSRNTIYF	TGTGCCAGCGGGGCCCAAACGTCCAGAAACACCATATATTTT